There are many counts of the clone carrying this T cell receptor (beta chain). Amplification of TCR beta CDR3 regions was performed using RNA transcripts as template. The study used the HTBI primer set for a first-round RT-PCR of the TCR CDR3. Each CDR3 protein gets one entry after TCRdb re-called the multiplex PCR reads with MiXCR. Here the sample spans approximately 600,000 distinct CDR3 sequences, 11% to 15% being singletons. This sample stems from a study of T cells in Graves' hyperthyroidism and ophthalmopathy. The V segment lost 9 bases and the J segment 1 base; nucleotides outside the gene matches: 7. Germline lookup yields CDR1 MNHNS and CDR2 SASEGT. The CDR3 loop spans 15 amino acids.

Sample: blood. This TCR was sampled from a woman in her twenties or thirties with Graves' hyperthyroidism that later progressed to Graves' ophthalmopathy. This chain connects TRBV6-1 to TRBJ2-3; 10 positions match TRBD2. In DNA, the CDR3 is TGTGCCAGTGGGGGAAGCGGGAGGGGCACAGATACGCAGTATTTT. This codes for CASGGSGRGTDTQYF.